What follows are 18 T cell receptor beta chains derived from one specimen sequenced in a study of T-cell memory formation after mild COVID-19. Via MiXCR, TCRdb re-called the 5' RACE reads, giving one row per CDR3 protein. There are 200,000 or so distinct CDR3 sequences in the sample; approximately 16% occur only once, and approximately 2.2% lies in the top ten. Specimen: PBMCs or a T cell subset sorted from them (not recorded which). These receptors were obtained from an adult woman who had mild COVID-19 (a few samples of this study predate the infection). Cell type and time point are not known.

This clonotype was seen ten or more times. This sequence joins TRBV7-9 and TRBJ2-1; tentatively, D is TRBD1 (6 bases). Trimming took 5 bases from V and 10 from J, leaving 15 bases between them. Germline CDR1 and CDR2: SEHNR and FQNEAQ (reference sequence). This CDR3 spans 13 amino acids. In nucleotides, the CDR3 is TGTGCCAGCAGCCCTCAGGGGTCTGGAGAGCAGTTCTTC. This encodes CASSPQGSGEQFF.

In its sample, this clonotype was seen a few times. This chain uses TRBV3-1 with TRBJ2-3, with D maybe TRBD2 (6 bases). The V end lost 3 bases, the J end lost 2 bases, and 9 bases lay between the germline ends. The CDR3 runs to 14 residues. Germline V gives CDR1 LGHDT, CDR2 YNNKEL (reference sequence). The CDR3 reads CASSHRGLTDTQYF. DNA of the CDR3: TGTGCCAGCAGCCACCGGGGACTCACAGATACGCAGTATTTT.

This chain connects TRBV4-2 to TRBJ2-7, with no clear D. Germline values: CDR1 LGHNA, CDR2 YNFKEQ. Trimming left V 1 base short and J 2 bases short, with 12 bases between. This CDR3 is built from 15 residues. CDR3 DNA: TGTGCCAGCAGCCAAGTCTCGACGGATGCCTACGAGCAGTACTTC. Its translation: CASSQVSTDAYEQYF.

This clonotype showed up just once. The CDR3 reads CAWTREGLPVYEQYF. CDR3 coding DNA: TGTGCCTGGACCCGGGAGGGGCTCCCCGTCTACGAGCAGTACTTC. The chain joins TRBV30 to TRBJ2-7; 8 positions match TRBD2. With 4 bases clipped from V and 3 bases from J, the junction kept 11 bases outside the gene matches. The germline V gene has CDR1 GTSNPN and CDR2 SVGIG (reference sequence). The CDR3 covers 15 residues.

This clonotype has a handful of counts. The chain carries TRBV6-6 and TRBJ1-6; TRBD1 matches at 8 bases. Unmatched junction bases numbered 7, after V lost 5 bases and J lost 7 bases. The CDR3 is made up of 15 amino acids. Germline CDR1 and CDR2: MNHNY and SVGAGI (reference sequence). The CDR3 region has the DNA TGTGCCAGCAGTAACCTCGGACAGGGAAATTCACCCCTCCACTTT. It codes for CASSNLGQGNSPLHF.

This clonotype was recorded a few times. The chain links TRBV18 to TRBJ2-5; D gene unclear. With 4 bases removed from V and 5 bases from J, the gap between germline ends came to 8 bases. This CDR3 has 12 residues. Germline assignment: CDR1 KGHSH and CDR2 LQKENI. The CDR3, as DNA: TGTGCCAGCTCACTCAAGCTCGAGACCCAGTACTTC. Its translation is CASSLKLETQYF.

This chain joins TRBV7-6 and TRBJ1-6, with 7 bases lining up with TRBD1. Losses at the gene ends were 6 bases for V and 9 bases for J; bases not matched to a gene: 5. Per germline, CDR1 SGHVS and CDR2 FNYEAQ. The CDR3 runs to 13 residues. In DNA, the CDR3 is TGTGCCAGCAGAGCGCGACAGGGTTCACCCCTCCACTTT. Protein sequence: CASRARQGSPLHF. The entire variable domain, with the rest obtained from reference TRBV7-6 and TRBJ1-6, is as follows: GAGVSQSPRYKVTKRGQDVALRCDPISGHVSLYWYRQALGQGPEFLTYFNYEAQQDKSGLPNDRFSAERPEGSISTLTIQRTEQRDSAMYRCASRARQGSPLHFGNGTRLTVT.

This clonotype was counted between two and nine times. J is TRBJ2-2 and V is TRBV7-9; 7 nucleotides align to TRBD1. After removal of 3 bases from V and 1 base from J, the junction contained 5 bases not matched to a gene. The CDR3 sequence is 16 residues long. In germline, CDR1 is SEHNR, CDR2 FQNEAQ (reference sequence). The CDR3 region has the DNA TGTGCCAGCAGCTTGGCCGGGACAGTGAACACCGGGGAGCTGTTTTTT. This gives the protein CASSLAGTVNTGELFF.

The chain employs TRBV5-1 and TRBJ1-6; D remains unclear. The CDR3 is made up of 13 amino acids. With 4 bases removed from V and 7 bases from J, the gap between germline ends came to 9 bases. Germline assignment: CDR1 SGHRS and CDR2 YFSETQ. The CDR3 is CASSENRNSPLHF. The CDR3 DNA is TGCGCCAGCAGCGAAAACCGAAATTCACCCCTCCACTTT.

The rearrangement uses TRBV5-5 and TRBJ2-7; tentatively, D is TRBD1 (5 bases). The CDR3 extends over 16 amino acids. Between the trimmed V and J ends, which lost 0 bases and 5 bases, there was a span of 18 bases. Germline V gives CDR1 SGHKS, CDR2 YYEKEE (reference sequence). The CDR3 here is CASSLAFSPGFDEQYF. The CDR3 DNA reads TGTGCCAGCAGCTTGGCTTTCTCTCCAGGGTTTGACGAGCAGTACTTC.

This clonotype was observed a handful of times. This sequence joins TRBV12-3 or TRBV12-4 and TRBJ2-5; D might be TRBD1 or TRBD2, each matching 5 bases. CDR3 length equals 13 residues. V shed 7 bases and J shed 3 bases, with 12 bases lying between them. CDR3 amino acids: CASTQGAEETQYF. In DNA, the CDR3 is TGTGCCAGCACGCAGGGAGCGGAAGAGACCCAGTACTTC.

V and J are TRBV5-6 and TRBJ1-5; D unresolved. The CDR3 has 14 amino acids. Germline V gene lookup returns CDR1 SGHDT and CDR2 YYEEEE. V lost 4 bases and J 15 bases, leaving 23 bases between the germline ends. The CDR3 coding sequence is TGTGCCAGCAGCCCACTGGGAGGAAGGGAACCCATGCATTTT. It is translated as CASSPLGGREPMHF.

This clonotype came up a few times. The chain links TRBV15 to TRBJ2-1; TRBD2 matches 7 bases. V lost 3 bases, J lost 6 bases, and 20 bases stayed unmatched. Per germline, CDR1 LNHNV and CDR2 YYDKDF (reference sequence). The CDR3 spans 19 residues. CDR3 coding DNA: TGTGCCACCAGCAGGGTCTCGGTGTGGGAGCGGGGAAATTTCAATGAGCAGTTCTTC. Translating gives CATSRVSVWERGNFNEQFF.

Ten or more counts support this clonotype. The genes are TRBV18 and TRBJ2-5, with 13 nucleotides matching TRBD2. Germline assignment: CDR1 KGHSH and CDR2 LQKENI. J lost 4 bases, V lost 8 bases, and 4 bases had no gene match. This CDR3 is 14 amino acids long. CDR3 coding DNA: TGTGCCAGCCAGGGACTAGCGGGAAGAGAGACCCAGTACTTC. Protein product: CASQGLAGRETQYF.

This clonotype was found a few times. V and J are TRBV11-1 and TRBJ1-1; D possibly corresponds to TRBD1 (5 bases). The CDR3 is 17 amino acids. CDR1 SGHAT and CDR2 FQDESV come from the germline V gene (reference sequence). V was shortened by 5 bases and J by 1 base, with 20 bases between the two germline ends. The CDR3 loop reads CASSRSPGGGKNTEAFF. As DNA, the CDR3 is TGTGCCAGCAGCCGTTCACCCGGCGGGGGGAAGAACACTGAAGCTTTCTTT.

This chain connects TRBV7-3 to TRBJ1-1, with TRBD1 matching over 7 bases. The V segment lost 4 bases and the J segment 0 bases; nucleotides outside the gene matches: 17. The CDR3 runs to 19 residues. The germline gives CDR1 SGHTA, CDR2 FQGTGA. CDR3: CASSSFQGGRRPMNTEAFF. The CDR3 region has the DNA TGTGCCAGCAGCTCTTTTCAGGGGGGGCGCAGGCCCATGAACACTGAAGCTTTCTTT.

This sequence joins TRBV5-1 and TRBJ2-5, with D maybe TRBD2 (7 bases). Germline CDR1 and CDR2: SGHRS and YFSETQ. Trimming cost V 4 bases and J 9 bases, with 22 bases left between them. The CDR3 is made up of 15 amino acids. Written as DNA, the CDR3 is TGCGCCAGCAGCCGTTCTGTAGCGGGTCAGGGGTCCCAGTACTTC. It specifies CASSRSVAGQGSQYF.

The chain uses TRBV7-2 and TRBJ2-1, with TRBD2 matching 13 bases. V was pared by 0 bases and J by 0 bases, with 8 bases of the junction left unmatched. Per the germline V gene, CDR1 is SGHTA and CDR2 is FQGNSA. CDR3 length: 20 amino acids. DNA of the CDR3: TGTGCCAGCAGCTTAGCGGGGACTAGCGGGAAATACAGCTCCTACAATGAGCAGTTCTTC. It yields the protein CASSLAGTSGKYSSYNEQFF.